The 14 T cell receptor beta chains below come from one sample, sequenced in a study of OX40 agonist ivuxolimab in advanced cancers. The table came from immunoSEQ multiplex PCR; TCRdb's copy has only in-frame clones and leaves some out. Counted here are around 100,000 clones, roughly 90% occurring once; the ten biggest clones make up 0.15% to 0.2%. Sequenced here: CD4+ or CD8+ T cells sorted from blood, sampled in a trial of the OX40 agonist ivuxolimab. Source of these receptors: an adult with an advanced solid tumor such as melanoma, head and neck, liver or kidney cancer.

CDR3 sequence: CATSRQGSEQYF. CDR3 coding DNA: TGTGCCACCAGCCGACAGGGGAGCGAGCAGTACTTC. This chain uses TRBV6-5 with TRBJ2-7; TRBD1 matches at 8 bases. Germline V CDR1 and CDR2: MNHEY, SVGAGI. CDR3 length equals 12 residues. The trim removed 10 bases at V and 6 bases at J, leaving 8 bases unmatched.

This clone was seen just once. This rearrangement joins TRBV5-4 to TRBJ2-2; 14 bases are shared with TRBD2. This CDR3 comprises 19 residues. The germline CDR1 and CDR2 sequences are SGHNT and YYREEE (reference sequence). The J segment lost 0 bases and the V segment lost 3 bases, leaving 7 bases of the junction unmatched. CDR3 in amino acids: CASSWGGLAGVTNTGELFF. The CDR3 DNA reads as TGTGCCAGCAGCTGGGGGGGACTAGCGGGAGTCACGAACACCGGGGAGCTGTTTTTT.

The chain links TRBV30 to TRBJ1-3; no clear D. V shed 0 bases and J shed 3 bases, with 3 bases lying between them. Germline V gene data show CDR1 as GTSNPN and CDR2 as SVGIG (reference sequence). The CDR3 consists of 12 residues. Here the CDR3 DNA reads TGTGCCTGGAGTGTCGGTGGAAACACCATATATTTT. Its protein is CAWSVGGNTIYF.

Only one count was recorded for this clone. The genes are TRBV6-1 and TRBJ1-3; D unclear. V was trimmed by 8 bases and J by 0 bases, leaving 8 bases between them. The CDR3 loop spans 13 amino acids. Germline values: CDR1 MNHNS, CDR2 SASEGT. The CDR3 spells CASSGRSGNTIYF. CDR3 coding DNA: TGTGCCAGCTCTGGGCGCTCTGGAAACACCATATATTTT.

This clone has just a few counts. The CDR3 DNA sequence: TGTGCCACCAGCAGAGATGGGGGGGAGCACCGACCCCGAGCTTTCTTT. It encodes CATSRDGGEHRPRAFF. V gene TRBV15 combines with J gene TRBJ1-1; possible D gene TRBD1, 5 bases. From germline, CDR1 is LNHNV and CDR2 YYDKDF (reference sequence). This CDR3 spans 16 amino acids. Trimming pared 0 bases from V and 10 bases from J, leaving 21 bases between.

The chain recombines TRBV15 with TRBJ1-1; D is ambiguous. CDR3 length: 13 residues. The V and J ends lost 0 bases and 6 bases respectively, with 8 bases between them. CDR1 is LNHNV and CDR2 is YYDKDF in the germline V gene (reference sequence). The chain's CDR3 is CATSRDVQAEAFF. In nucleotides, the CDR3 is TGTGCCACCAGCAGAGACGTACAAGCTGAAGCTTTCTTT.

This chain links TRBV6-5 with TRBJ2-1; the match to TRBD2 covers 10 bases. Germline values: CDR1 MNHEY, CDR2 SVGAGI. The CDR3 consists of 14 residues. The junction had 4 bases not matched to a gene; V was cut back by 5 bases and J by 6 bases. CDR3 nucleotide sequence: TGTGCCAGCAGTGCTAGCGGGGGAACCAATGAGCAGTTCTTC. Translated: CASSASGGTNEQFF.

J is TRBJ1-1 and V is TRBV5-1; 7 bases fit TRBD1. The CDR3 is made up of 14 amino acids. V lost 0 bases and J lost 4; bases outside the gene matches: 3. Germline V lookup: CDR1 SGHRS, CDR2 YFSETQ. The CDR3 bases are TGCGCCAGCAGCTTGGCCACAGGGGCCACTGAAGCTTTCTTT. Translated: CASSLATGATEAFF.

CDR3 residues: CASSLLPVIDNNSPLHF. As DNA, the CDR3 is TGTGCCAGCAGCTTGTTGCCTGTTATCGACAATAATTCACCCCTCCACTTT. This rearrangement joins TRBV5-8 to TRBJ1-6; D is uncertain. This CDR3 is built from 17 residues. V was trimmed by 1 base and J by 5 bases, leaving 16 bases between them. CDR1 is SGHTS and CDR2 is YDEGEE in the germline V gene.

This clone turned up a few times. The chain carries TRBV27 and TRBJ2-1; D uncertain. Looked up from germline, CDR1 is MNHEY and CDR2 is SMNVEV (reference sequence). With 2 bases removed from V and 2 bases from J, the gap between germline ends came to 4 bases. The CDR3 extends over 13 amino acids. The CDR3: CASSLGTYNEQFF. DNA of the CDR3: TGTGCCAGCAGTTTAGGTACCTACAATGAGCAGTTCTTC.

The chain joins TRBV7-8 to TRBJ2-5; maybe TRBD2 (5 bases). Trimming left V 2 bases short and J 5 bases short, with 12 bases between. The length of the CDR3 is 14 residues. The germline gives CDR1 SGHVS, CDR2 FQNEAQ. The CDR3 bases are TGTGCCAGCAGCTTAATCGGAGGCTTTGAGACCCAGTACTTC. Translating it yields CASSLIGGFETQYF.

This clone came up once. The CDR3 is CASSLRTGGDEQYF. In DNA form, the CDR3 reads TGTGCCAGCAGCTTACGGACAGGGGGCGACGAGCAGTACTTC. V gene TRBV7-2 combines with J gene TRBJ2-7; 11 nucleotides align to TRBD1. This CDR3 has 14 residues. J lost 5 bases, V lost 2 bases, and 2 bases had no gene match. CDR1 and CDR2 from the germline V gene are SGHTA and FQGNSA. Supplemented by reference TRBV7-2 and TRBJ2-7, the full variable domain reads GAGVSQSPSNKVTEKGKDVELRCDPISGHTALYWYRQSLGQGLEFLIYFQGNSAPDKSGLPSDRFSAERTGGSVSTLTIQRTQQEDSAVYLCASSLRTGGDEQYFGPGTRLTVT.

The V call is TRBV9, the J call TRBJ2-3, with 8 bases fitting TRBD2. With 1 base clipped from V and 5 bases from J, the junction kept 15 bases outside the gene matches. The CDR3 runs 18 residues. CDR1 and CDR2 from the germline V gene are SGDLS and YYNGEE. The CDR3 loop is CASSVLPNSGIRGDTQYF. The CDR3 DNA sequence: TGTGCCAGCAGCGTACTCCCCAATAGCGGGATTAGAGGAGATACGCAGTATTTT. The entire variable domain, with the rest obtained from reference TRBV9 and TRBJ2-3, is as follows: DSGVTQTPKHLITATGQRVTLRCSPRSGDLSVYWYQQSLDQGLQFLIQYYNGEERAKGNILERFSAQQFPDLHSELNLSSLELGDSALYFCASSVLPNSGIRGDTQYFGPGTRLTVL.

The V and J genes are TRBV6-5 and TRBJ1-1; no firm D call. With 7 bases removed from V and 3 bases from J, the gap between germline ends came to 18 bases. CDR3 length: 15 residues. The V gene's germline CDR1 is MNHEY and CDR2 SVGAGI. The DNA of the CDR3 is TGTGCCAGCACCTACCCCATGGACGGCGACACTGAAGCTTTCTTT. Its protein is CASTYPMDGDTEAFF.